The T cell receptor (beta chain) described here comes from a study of blood T cell repertoires in COVID-19. Study-wide context: Samples taken during acute and convalescent COVID-19 were collected in the United States, Italy and Spain. T cells, B-cell-depleted T cells, or PBMCs supplied cDNA or gDNA.

Per the original data handling: Estimation of nucleated cell counts was performed using reference gene primer amplification. The protocol was immunoSEQ multiplex PCR, while the TCRdb copy is restricted to in-frame clones and leaves out a portion. That table furnishes V, J and clone size, whereas the DNA furnished D and trimming. Altogether about 250,000 clones are present, around four fifths being singletons, with the ten largest covering more than 6%. The CDR3 consists of 14 residues. Germline assignment: CDR1 SGHNT and CDR2 YYREEE (reference sequence). V lost 1 base, J lost 5 bases, and 12 bases lay in between.

Input material: peripheral blood. The clonotype was recovered from a woman aged 55-69 years with active or convalescent COVID-19. V is TRBV5-4 and J is TRBJ1-1; possibly TRBD1 for D (5 bases). CDR3 coding DNA: TGTGCCAGCAGCTTGCCCCTCGGGGGGACTGAAGCTTTCTTT. As protein: CASSLPLGGTEAFF.